These 10 T cell receptor beta chains came from one sample sequenced in a study of CD8 T cells in ankylosing spondylitis. General observations from the study: Ankylosing spondylitis blood appeared to be characterized by a TCR beta motif of 7 to 9 highly homologous variants.

One entry per CDR3 protein, called by TCRdb with MiXCR from the 5' RACE reads. The sample yields fewer than 450,000 distinct CDR3 sequences, approximately 17% seen once. Antigen specificity for these receptors is unknown. Sequenced: blood, either unsorted or a sorted T cell fraction (not recorded which). The receptors stem from a male donor with ankylosing spondylitis.

At least ten counts were recorded for this clonotype. This CDR3 is CASSQVGTEAFF. CDR3 DNA: TGTGCCAGCAGCCAAGTGGGGACTGAAGCTTTCTTT. The chain joins TRBV3-1 to TRBJ1-1; D uncertain. The CDR3 spans 12 residues. Trimming took 1 base from V and 5 from J, leaving 5 bases between them. The germline gives CDR1 LGHDT, CDR2 YNNKEL (reference sequence).

This chain links TRBV20-1 with TRBJ2-7; 7 bases line up with TRBD1. The CDR3 extends over 15 amino acids. The germline CDR1 and CDR2 sequences are DFQATT and SNEGSKA (reference sequence). V lost 1 base to trimming and J lost 3 bases; unmatched junction nucleotides: 9. This CDR3 is CSARVRNRDSYEQYF. DNA for the CDR3: TGCAGTGCTAGAGTCCGGAACCGGGACAGCTACGAGCAGTACTTC.

This clonotype was counted at least ten times. This chain links TRBV5-1 with TRBJ2-5; 16 bases match TRBD2. This CDR3 spans 18 amino acids. V shed 4 bases and J 0 bases; nucleotides not matched to a gene: 6. Germline V gene lookup returns CDR1 SGHRS and CDR2 YFSETQ. This CDR3 is CASSKGTSGRAYQETQYF. Here the CDR3 DNA reads TGCGCCAGCAGCAAAGGGACTAGCGGGAGGGCGTACCAAGAGACCCAGTACTTC.

The V call is TRBV7-2, the J call TRBJ2-1, with 9 bases aligning to TRBD2. Germline CDR1 reads SGHTA; CDR2 reads FQGNSA. J was trimmed by 6 bases and V by 0 bases; bases with no gene match: 3. The CDR3 has 15 amino acids. The CDR3 region has the DNA TGTGCCAGCAGCTTAGCGATTAGCGGGGGCAATGAGCAGTTCTTC. Encoded protein: CASSLAISGGNEQFF.

A few counts support this clonotype. V is TRBV20-1 and J is TRBJ2-1; either TRBD1 or TRBD2 may supply D (6 bases each). This CDR3 spans 16 amino acids. Germline CDR1 reads DFQATT; CDR2 reads SNEGSKA (reference sequence). V lost 0 bases and J lost 7, with 19 bases in between. The chain's CDR3 is CSARDPVRGGGNEQFF. CDR3 in DNA: TGCAGTGCTAGAGACCCTGTGAGAGGGGGAGGTAATGAGCAGTTCTTC.

The V call is TRBV2, the J call TRBJ2-5; D is uncertain. The CDR3 runs to 12 residues. V was pared by 6 bases and J by 0 bases, with 5 bases between. Looked up from germline, CDR1 is SNHLY and CDR2 is FYNNEI. CDR3 nucleotides: TGTGCCAGCAGGGTGTACCAAGAGACCCAGTACTTC. This translates into CASRVYQETQYF.

This clonotype came up a few times. V usage is TRBV20-1 and J usage is TRBJ2-1, with 10 bases lining up with TRBD1. This CDR3 comprises 13 residues. The trim removed 4 bases at V and 7 bases at J, leaving 4 bases unmatched. Germline CDR1 and CDR2: DFQATT and SNEGSKA (reference sequence). The CDR3 bases are TGCAGTGCTACGAGGGACAGGGGAAATGAGCAGTTCTTC. It translates to CSATRDRGNEQFF.

This rearrangement joins TRBV10-3 to TRBJ1-2; TRBD1 is a possible D gene (5 bases). The CDR3 covers 13 residues. Germline V lookup: CDR1 ENHRY, CDR2 SYGVKD. Trimming cost V 10 bases and J 2 bases, with 14 bases left between them. For the CDR3, the DNA is TGTGCCAACCGGGACGGTGAAAACTATGGCTACACCTTC. Protein sequence: CANRDGENYGYTF.

This chain joins TRBV20-1 and TRBJ1-1; the D is unclear. V lost 5 bases to trimming and J lost 0 bases, with 13 bases between them. Germline loops: CDR1 DFQATT, CDR2 SNEGSKA (reference sequence). This CDR3 contains 14 residues. The CDR3 spells CSALWQALNTEAFF. DNA for the CDR3: TGCAGTGCTCTGTGGCAGGCTCTGAACACTGAAGCTTTCTTT.

This clonotype was counted a few times. The gene calls are TRBV20-1 and TRBJ1-1; D gene unclear. Germline CDR1 reads DFQATT; CDR2 reads SNEGSKA (reference sequence). The V and J ends lost 0 bases and 6 bases respectively, with 11 bases between them. This CDR3 has 13 residues. CDR3 bases: TGCAGTGCTAGAGATCGGATCAGTTCTGAAGCTTTCTTT. Translation gives CSARDRISSEAFF.